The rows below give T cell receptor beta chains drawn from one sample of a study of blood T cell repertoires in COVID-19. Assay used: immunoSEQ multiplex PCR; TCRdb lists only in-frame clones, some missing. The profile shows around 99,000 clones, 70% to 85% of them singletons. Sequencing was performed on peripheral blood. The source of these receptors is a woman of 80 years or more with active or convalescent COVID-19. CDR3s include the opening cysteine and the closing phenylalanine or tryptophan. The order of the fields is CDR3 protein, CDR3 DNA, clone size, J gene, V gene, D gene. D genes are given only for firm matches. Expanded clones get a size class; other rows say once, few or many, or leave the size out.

cdr3_aa: CASSAGNYGYTF
cdr3_nt: TGCGCCAGCAGTGCAGGGAACTATGGCTACACCTTC
clone_size: NA
j_call: TRBJ1-2
v_call: TRBV10-2
d_call: NA

cdr3_aa: CASSEPGATGNNQPQHF
cdr3_nt: TGTGCCAGCTCAGAACCAGGCGCCACCGGAAACAATCAGCCCCAGCATTTT
clone_size: few
j_call: TRBJ1-5
v_call: TRBV18
d_call: NA

cdr3_aa: CASSHSDSYEQYF
cdr3_nt: TGTGCCAGCAGTCACTCGGACAGCTACGAGCAGTACTTC
clone_size: NA
j_call: TRBJ2-7
v_call: TRBV12-3/TRBV12-4
d_call: NA

cdr3_aa: CASSLSQLGRSYGYTF
cdr3_nt: TGTGCCAGCAGTTTAAGTCAACTGGGGCGCAGCTATGGCTACACCTTC
clone_size: NA
j_call: TRBJ1-2
v_call: TRBV28
d_call: NA

cdr3_aa: CASSLRITGYNQPQHF
cdr3_nt: TGTGCCAGCAGTTTACGAATTACAGGGTACAATCAGCCCCAGCATTTT
clone_size: NA
j_call: TRBJ1-5
v_call: TRBV28
d_call: NA

cdr3_aa: CASSQGRLAEYEQYF
cdr3_nt: TGCGCCAGCAGCCAAGGTAGACTAGCAGAATACGAGCAGTACTTC
clone_size: once
j_call: TRBJ2-7
v_call: TRBV4-1
d_call: TRBD2

cdr3_aa: CASNQGRQETQYF
cdr3_nt: TGTGCCAGCAATCAGGGGCGTCAAGAGACCCAGTACTTC
clone_size: NA
j_call: TRBJ2-5
v_call: TRBV7-2
d_call: NA

cdr3_aa: CASSFRERNEQFF
cdr3_nt: TGTGCCAGCAGCTTCCGGGAGAGAAATGAGCAGTTCTTC
clone_size: NA
j_call: TRBJ2-1
v_call: TRBV7-9
d_call: NA

cdr3_aa: CASSPRRTSGSNEQFF
cdr3_nt: TGTGCCAGCAGCCCAAGGCGGACTAGCGGGAGCAATGAGCAGTTCTTC
clone_size: once
j_call: TRBJ2-1
v_call: TRBV3-1/TRBV3-2
d_call: TRBD2

cdr3_aa: CASSIKAGITDTQYF
cdr3_nt: TGTGCCAGTAGTATTAAGGCGGGAATCACAGATACGCAGTATTTT
clone_size: NA
j_call: TRBJ2-3
v_call: TRBV19
d_call: NA

cdr3_aa: CASSWKGAGNTIYF
cdr3_nt: TGTGCCAGCAGTTGGAAAGGGGCTGGAAACACCATATATTTT
clone_size: NA
j_call: TRBJ1-3
v_call: TRBV28
d_call: NA

cdr3_aa: CASSFRLQGPQHF
cdr3_nt: TGTGCCAGCAGTTTCCGGCTCCAGGGGCCCCAGCATTTT
clone_size: few
j_call: TRBJ1-5
v_call: TRBV12-3/TRBV12-4
d_call: NA

cdr3_aa: CASSVTYLAGYYEQYF
cdr3_nt: TGTGCCAGCAGCGTCACGTACCTAGCGGGGTACTACGAGCAGTACTTC
clone_size: NA
j_call: TRBJ2-7
v_call: TRBV9
d_call: TRBD2

cdr3_aa: CASSLALPNTGELFF
cdr3_nt: TGCGCCAGCAGCTTGGCCCTACCGAACACCGGGGAGCTGTTTTTT
clone_size: NA
j_call: TRBJ2-2
v_call: TRBV5-1
d_call: NA

cdr3_aa: CASSLNQGSNQPQHF
cdr3_nt: TGTGCCAGCTCACTGAATCAGGGATCAAATCAGCCCCAGCATTTT
clone_size: NA
j_call: TRBJ1-5
v_call: TRBV18
d_call: NA

cdr3_aa: CASSLEFIGGEKGSKYNSPLHF
cdr3_nt: TGCGCCAGCAGCTTGGAGTTTATTGGGGGCGAGAAGGGGAGTAAATATAATTCACCCCTCCACTTT
clone_size: NA
j_call: TRBJ1-6
v_call: TRBV5-1
d_call: NA

cdr3_aa: CASSLVPGERQPQHF
cdr3_nt: TGTGCCAGCAGCTTGGTACCAGGGGAGCGTCAGCCCCAGCATTTT
clone_size: NA
j_call: TRBJ1-5
v_call: TRBV5-5
d_call: NA

cdr3_aa: CAIRAGGETGELFF
cdr3_nt: TGTGCCATCAGGGCAGGGGGCGAAACCGGGGAGCTGTTTTTT
clone_size: many
j_call: TRBJ2-2
v_call: TRBV10-3
d_call: TRBD1

cdr3_aa: CASSIDPYEQYF
cdr3_nt: TGTGCCAGTAGTATAGACCCGTACGAGCAGTACTTC
clone_size: NA
j_call: TRBJ2-7
v_call: TRBV19
d_call: NA